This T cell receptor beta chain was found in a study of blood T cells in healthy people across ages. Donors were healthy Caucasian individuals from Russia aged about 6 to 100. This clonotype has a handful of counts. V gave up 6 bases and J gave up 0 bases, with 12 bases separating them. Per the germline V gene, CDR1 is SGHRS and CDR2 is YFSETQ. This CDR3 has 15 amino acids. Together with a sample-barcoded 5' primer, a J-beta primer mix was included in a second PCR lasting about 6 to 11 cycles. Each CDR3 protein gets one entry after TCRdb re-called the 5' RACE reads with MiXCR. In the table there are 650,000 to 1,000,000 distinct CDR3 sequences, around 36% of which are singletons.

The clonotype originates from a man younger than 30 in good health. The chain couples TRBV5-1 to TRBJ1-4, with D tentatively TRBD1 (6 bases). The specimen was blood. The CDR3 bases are TGCGCCAGCATGCCAGGGGAGGCAACTAATGAAAAACTGTTTTTT. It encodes CASMPGEATNEKLFF.